These 12 T cell receptor beta chains originate from one sample sequenced in a study of TIL therapy for anti-PD-1-resistant metastatic lung cancer. Sequencing used immunoSEQ v3. Only in-frame clones appear in the TCRdb table, and some are missing; sequencing was by immunoSEQ multiplex PCR. Of 50,000 to 65,000 clones listed, around 69% are singletons. Specified time point: pre-treatment sample, taken before nivolumab and TIL therapy. Sequencing used blood, obtained at baseline. All receptors come from a person between 25 and 80 years old with non-small cell lung cancer.

This clone has a handful of counts. The chain combines TRBV7-9 with TRBJ1-2; D uncertain. Germline V gene lookup returns CDR1 SEHNR and CDR2 FQNEAQ (reference sequence). The CDR3 consists of 12 residues. V dropped 3 bases and J dropped 7 bases, with 9 bases sitting between them. As DNA, the CDR3 is TGTGCCAGCAGCTTTTCGACATTTGGCTACACCTTC. Amino acids: CASSFSTFGYTF.

This sequence joins TRBV30 and TRBJ1-1, with D uncertain. Per the germline V gene, CDR1 is GTSNPN and CDR2 is SVGIG (reference sequence). V was pared by 2 bases and J by 1 base, with 8 bases between. The CDR3 is made up of 13 amino acids. CDR3 DNA sequence: TGTGCCTGGAGTCTGGGTGGGAACACTGAAGCTTTCTTT. This translates into CAWSLGGNTEAFF. Full variable domain (rest looked up from reference TRBV30 and TRBJ1-1): SQTIHQWPATLVQPVGSPLSLECTVEGTSNPNLYWYRQAAGRGLQLLFYSVGIGQISSEVPQNLSASRPQDRQFILSSKKLLLSDSGFYLCAWSLGGNTEAFFGQGTRLTVV.

V usage is TRBV5-6 and J usage is TRBJ2-5; possibly TRBD1 or TRBD2 for D (5 bases each). CDR1 is SGHDT, CDR2 YYEEEE, per germline. CDR3 size: 16 residues. Trimming left V 1 base short and J 5 bases short, with 18 bases between. The CDR3 is CASSLMGDRVAETQYF. CDR3 nucleotides: TGTGCCAGCAGCTTGATGGGGGACCGGGTCGCGGAGACCCAGTACTTC.

The gene calls are TRBV6-5 and TRBJ2-7, with 8 positions matching TRBD1. The ends lost 6 bases at V and 4 bases at J; junction bases unmatched: 8. Germline CDR1 reads MNHEY; CDR2 reads SVGAGI. The CDR3 sequence is 14 residues long. The CDR3 bases are TGTGCCAGCAGCAGGGGACAGGTCCCTTACGAGCAGTACTTC. The encoded protein is CASSRGQVPYEQYF.

This chain uses TRBV6-5 with TRBJ2-3; 12 bases map to TRBD2. V was pared by 4 bases and J by 6 bases, with 2 bases of the junction left unmatched. Germline V lookup: CDR1 MNHEY, CDR2 SVGAGI. The CDR3 contains 14 residues. The CDR3 DNA sequence: TGTGCCAGCAGTTCTAGCGGGAGGGGTGATACGCAGTATTTT. This encodes CASSSSGRGDTQYF.

The chain uses TRBV5-1 and TRBJ2-3; 11 nucleotides line up with TRBD1. CDR1 SGHRS and CDR2 YFSETQ come from the germline V gene. This CDR3 is 17 amino acids long. J lost 0 bases, V lost 4 bases, and 7 bases had no gene match. The CDR3 sequence is CASSLPGTGGSTDTQYF. In DNA form, the CDR3 reads TGCGCCAGCAGCCTTCCCGGGACAGGGGGTAGCACAGATACGCAGTATTTT.

This chain joins TRBV2 and TRBJ1-2; D not certain. Per the germline V gene, CDR1 is SNHLY and CDR2 is FYNNEI. The CDR3 covers 13 residues. V gave up 0 bases and J gave up 4 bases, with 6 bases separating them. The CDR3 nucleotides are TGTGCCAGCAGTGAAGCGCGGGGCTATGGCTACACCTTC. Translation gives CASSEARGYGYTF.

V usage is TRBV2 and J usage is TRBJ1-4; possible D gene TRBD1, 6 bases. Germline CDR1 reads SNHLY; CDR2 reads FYNNEI. The CDR3 totals 15 residues. Between the trimmed V and J ends, which lost 2 bases and 7 bases, there was a span of 14 bases. CDR3 sequence reads: CASSEQGGSGEKLFF. CDR3 DNA: TGTGCCAGCAGTGAACAAGGGGGAAGTGGTGAAAAACTGTTTTTT.

V is TRBV21-1 and J is TRBJ2-2; the DNA was not compared with TRBD1, the D call given in the table. TRBV21-1 is a listed pseudogene. There are 14 residues in the CDR3. The CDR3 here is CARPHRVGSGELFF. DNA of the CDR3: TGTGCCAGGCCGCACAGGGTAGGTTCCGGGGAGCTGTTTTTT.

Note on this clone: One end of the junction does not line up with germline, which may come from a read error. Here the CDR3 DNA reads TGCAGCGTAGACGATGGGGGGTCCGCCACCCGGGAGCTGTTTTTT. As protein: CSVDDGGSATRELFF. The chain carries TRBV29-1 and TRBJ2-2, with a tentative D call TRBD2 (6 bases). Germline V gene lookup returns CDR1 SQVTM and CDR2 ANQGSEA. CDR3 length: 15 residues.

The CDR3 nucleotides are TGCGCCAGCAGCTTGGCCGGGGCCGGGGGGGAGCAGTACTTC. Its translation: CASSLAGAGGEQYF. The genes are TRBV5-1 and TRBJ2-7; 7 bases align to TRBD2. The CDR3 has 14 amino acids. CDR1 and CDR2 from the germline V gene are SGHRS and YFSETQ. Trimming took 0 bases from V and 7 from J; bases not matched to a gene: 7.

This chain connects TRBV11-2 to TRBJ2-3; D possibly corresponds to TRBD2 (6 bases). The CDR3 sequence is 14 residues long. In germline, CDR1 is SGHAT, CDR2 FQNNGV. Trimming removed 4 bases from V and 4 bases from J, with 12 bases in between. Written as DNA, the CDR3 is TGTGCCAGCAGCTGGGTCGGGGGATCAGATACGCAGTATTTT. Protein sequence: CASSWVGGSDTQYF.